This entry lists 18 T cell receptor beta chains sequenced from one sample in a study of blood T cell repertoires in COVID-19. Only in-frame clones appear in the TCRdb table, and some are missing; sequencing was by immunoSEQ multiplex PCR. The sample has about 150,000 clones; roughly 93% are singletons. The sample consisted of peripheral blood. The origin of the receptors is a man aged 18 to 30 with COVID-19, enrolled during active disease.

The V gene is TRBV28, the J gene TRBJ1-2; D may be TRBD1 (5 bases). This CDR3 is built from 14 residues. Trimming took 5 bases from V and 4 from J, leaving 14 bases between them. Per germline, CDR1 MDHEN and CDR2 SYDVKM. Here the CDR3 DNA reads TGTGCCAGCAGTCCCCCTACGGGGGGCTATGGCTACACCTTC. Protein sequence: CASSPPTGGYGYTF.

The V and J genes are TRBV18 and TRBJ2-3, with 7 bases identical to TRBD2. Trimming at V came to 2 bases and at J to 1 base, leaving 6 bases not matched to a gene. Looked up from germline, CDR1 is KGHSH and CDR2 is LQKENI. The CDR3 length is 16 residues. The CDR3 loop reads CASSPGREYGTDTQYF. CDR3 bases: TGTGCCAGCTCACCAGGGCGGGAGTATGGCACAGATACGCAGTATTTT.

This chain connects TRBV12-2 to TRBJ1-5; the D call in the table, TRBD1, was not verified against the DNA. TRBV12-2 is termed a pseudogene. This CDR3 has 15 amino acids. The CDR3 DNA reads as TGTGCAAGTCGCCTGCCCGGGACAGGGTTCCAGCCCCAGCATTTT. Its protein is CASRLPGTGFQPQHF.

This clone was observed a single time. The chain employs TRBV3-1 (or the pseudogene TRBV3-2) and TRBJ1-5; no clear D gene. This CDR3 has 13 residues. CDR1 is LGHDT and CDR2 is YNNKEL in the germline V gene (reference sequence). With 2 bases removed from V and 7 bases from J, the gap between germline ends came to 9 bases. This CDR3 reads CASSQNPVQPQHF. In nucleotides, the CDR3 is TGTGCCAGCAGCCAAAACCCGGTGCAGCCCCAGCATTTT.

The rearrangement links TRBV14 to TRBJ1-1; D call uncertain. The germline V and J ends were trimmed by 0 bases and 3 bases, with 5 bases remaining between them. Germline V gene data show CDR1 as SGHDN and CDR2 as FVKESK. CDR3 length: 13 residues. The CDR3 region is CASSQERYTEAFF. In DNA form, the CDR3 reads TGTGCCAGCAGCCAAGAACGGTACACTGAAGCTTTCTTT.

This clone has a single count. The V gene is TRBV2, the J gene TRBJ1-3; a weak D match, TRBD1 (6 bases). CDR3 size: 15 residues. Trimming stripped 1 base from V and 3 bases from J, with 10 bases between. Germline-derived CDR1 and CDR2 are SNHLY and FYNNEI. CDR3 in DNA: TGTGCCAGCAGTGAAGGTATACAGGGTGGAAACACCATATATTTT. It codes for CASSEGIQGGNTIYF.

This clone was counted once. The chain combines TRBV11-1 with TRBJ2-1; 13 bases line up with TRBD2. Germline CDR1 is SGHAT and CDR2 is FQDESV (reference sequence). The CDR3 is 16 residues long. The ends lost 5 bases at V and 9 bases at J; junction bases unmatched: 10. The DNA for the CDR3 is TGTGCCAGCAGCCCCTCCGGGACTAGCGGGAATCGTGAGCAGTTCTTC. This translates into CASSPSGTSGNREQFF. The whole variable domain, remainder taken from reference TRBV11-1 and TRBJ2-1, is EAEVAQSPRYKITEKSQAVAFWCDPISGHATLYWYRQILGQGPELLVQFQDESVVDDSQLPKDRFSAERLKGVDSTLKIQPAELGDSAMYLCASSPSGTSGNREQFFGPGTRLTVL.

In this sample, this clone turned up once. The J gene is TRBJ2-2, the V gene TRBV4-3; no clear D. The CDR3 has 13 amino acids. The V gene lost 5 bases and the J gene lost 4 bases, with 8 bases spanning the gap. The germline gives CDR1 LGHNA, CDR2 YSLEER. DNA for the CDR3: TGCGCCAGCAGCGACACCCTCACCGGGGAGCTGTTTTTT. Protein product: CASSDTLTGELFF.

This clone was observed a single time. CDR3 loop: CASSSPWGGLYEQYF. For the CDR3, the DNA is TGTGCCAGCAGTTCCCCCTGGGGGGGCCTCTACGAGCAGTACTTC. The chain is built from TRBV28 and TRBJ2-7; tentative D call: TRBD2 (7 bases). This CDR3 has 15 residues. The germline V gene encodes CDR1 MDHEN and CDR2 SYDVKM. V lost 4 bases to trimming and J lost 3 bases, with 16 bases between them.

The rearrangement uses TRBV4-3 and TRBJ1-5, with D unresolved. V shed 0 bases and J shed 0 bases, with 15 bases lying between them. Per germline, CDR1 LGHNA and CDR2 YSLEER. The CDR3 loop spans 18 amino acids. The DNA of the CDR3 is TGCGCCAGCAGCCAAGACCTGCCGGAGAAATATAGCAATCAGCCCCAGCATTTT. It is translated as CASSQDLPEKYSNQPQHF.

The DNA for the CDR3 is TGTGCCAGCACCGGGACTAGCGGTACCGGGGAGCTGTTTTTT. Protein product: CASTGTSGTGELFF. The V call is TRBV5-4, the J call TRBJ2-2, with 11 bases matching TRBD2. This CDR3 is 14 amino acids long. Germline CDR1 and CDR2: SGHNT and YYREEE (reference sequence). Trimming took 6 bases from V and 5 from J; bases not matched to a gene: 3.

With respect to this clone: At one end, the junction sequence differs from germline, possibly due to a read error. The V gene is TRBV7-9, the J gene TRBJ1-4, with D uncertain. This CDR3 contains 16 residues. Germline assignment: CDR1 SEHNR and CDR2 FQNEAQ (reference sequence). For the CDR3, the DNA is TGTGCCAGCACCGTGAACGACCCTCGAGGCGGTGAAAAACTGCTTTTT. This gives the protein CASTVNDPRGGEKLLF.

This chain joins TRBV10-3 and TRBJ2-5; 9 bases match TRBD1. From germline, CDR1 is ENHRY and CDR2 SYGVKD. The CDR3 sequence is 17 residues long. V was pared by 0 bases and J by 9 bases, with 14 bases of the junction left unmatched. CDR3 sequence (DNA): TGTGCCATCAGTGAGTCATCACTGGGGACAGGGAGTACGGCCCAGTACTTC. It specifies CAISESSLGTGSTAQYF.

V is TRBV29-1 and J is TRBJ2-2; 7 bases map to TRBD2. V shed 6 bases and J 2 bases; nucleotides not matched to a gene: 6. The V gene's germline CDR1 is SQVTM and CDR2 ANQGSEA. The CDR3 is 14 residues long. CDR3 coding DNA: TGCAGCGTGGCCCGGGACTATAACACCGGGGAGCTGTTTTTT. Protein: CSVARDYNTGELFF.

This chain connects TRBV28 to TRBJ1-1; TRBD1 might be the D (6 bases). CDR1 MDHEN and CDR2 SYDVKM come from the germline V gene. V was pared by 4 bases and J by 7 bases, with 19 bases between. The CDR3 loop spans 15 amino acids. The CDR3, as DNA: TGTGCCAGCAGTTACCCTCGAGGGGGAGTTGTTGAAGCTTTCTTT. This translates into CASSYPRGGVVEAFF.

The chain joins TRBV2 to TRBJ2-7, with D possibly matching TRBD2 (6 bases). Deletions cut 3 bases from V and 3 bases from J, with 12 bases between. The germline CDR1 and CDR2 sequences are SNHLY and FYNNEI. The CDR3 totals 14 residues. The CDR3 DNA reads TGTGCCAGCAGTGAGACGGGAGCCGACTACGAGCAGTACTTC. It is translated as CASSETGADYEQYF.

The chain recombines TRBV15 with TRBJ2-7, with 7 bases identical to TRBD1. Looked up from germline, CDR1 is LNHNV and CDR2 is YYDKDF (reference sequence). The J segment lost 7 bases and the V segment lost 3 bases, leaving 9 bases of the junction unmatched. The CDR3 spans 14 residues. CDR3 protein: CATSRNRQGREQYF. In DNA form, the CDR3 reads TGTGCCACCAGCAGGAACCGACAGGGTCGGGAGCAGTACTTC. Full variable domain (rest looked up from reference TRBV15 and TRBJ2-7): DAMVIQNPRYQVTQFGKPVTLSCSQTLNHNVMYWYQQKSSQAPKLLFHYYDKDFNNEADTPDNFQSRRPNTSFCFLDIRSPGLGDTAMYLCATSRNRQGREQYFGPGTRLTVT.

The CDR3 DNA reads TGTGCCAGCAGCGTAGGGGGTTTTGGGACTACTTTCGGTGAGCAGTTCTTC. Protein sequence: CASSVGGFGTTFGEQFF. The V call is TRBV9, the J call TRBJ2-1, with TRBD2 matching 7 bases. This CDR3 contains 17 residues. In germline, CDR1 is SGDLS, CDR2 YYNGEE. Trimming took 0 bases from V and 9 from J; bases not matched to a gene: 15.